Below are 2 T cell receptor beta chains sequenced from a single sample in a study of blood T cell repertoires in COVID-19. Libraries were prepared by immunoSEQ multiplex PCR; TCRdb keeps only in-frame clonotypes and omits some of them. This sample yields approximately 70,000 clones, of which approximately 90% are seen a single time; around 2.6% belongs to the top ten. Sequencing was done on a sample of peripheral blood. The receptors originated from a man aged 45-65 years with COVID-19, enrolled during active disease.

The chain recombines TRBV7-9 with TRBJ2-3; weak D call: TRBD2 (5 bases). The CDR3 consists of 14 residues. Germline V CDR1 and CDR2: SEHNR, FQNEAQ (reference sequence). Deletions cut 1 base from V and 0 bases from J, with 5 bases between. CDR3 bases: TGTGCCAGCAGCTTAGGGACTAGCACAGATACGCAGTATTTT. It codes for CASSLGTSTDTQYF.

The count of this clone is one. The rearrangement links TRBV4-3 to TRBJ2-7; tentatively, D is TRBD2 (5 bases). The V gene lost 0 bases and the J gene lost 8 bases, with 17 bases spanning the gap. The germline V gene encodes CDR1 LGHNA and CDR2 YSLEER. CDR3 length: 15 residues. The CDR3 DNA is TGCGCCAGCAGCCAAGATCCGGGAACGGCGGTTCAGCAGTACTTC. This sequence encodes CASSQDPGTAVQQYF.